Shown below are 16 T cell receptor beta chains from a single sample sequenced in a study of blood T cell repertoires in COVID-19. The data were produced by immunoSEQ multiplex PCR, yet TCRdb's version contains in-frame clones alone and is incomplete. Of tens of thousands of clones listed, around 81% are singletons. Sequencing was carried out using peripheral blood. The receptors shown here come from an elderly man with COVID-19, enrolled during active disease.

The V gene is TRBV28, the J gene TRBJ2-4; 7 positions agree with TRBD1. In germline, CDR1 is MDHEN, CDR2 SYDVKM. CDR3 length equals 16 residues. V shed 5 bases and J 8 bases; nucleotides not matched to a gene: 15. The CDR3 DNA is TGTGCCAGCAGTACCCTGGGGGACAGCCGAGGGGACATTCAGTACTTC. Its protein is CASSTLGDSRGDIQYF. Variable domain in full (rest from reference TRBV28 and TRBJ2-4): DVKVTQSSRYLVKRTGEKVFLECVQDMDHENMFWYRQDPGLGLRLIYFSYDVKMKEKGDIPEGYSVSREKKERFSLILESASTNQTSMYLCASSTLGDSRGDIQYFGAGTRLSVL.

The J gene is TRBJ1-3, the V gene TRBV2; D may be TRBD1 (6 bases). The germline V and J ends were trimmed by 4 bases and 0 bases, with 10 bases remaining between them. Germline CDR1 SNHLY, CDR2 FYNNEI. This CDR3 has 15 residues. The CDR3 loop is CASSGEGGSGNTIYF. The CDR3 nucleotides are TGTGCCAGCAGTGGGGAGGGGGGCTCTGGAAACACCATATATTTT.

This clone was recorded only once. The J gene is TRBJ2-5, the V gene TRBV2; D is possibly TRBD2 (5 bases). The CDR3 is made up of 17 amino acids. The V end was cut by 5 bases, the J end by 5 bases, with 24 bases between. Germline values: CDR1 SNHLY, CDR2 FYNNEI. CDR3 amino acids: CASSRGPGNALLETQYF. As DNA, the CDR3 is TGTGCCAGCAGTCGAGGACCGGGAAACGCGCTTCTGGAGACCCAGTACTTC.

J is TRBJ1-2 and V is TRBV11-2, with D possibly being TRBD1 (6 bases). CDR1 and CDR2 from the germline V gene are SGHAT and FQNNGV. Trimming stripped 5 bases from V and 4 bases from J, with 17 bases between. The CDR3 consists of 15 residues. As DNA, the CDR3 is TGTGCCAGCAGCGCCCACCCGGAGGACAGCTATGGCTACACCTTC. Translation: CASSAHPEDSYGYTF.

The V call is TRBV3-1 (or the pseudogene TRBV3-2), the J call TRBJ2-5; D may be TRBD1 (6 bases). The CDR3 contains 14 residues. V lost 0 bases, J lost 4 bases, and 9 bases lay in between. Germline loops: CDR1 LGHDT, CDR2 YNNKEL (reference sequence). CDR3 DNA: TGTGCCAGCAGCCAAGATTTGACAGGAGAGACCCAGTACTTC. It yields the protein CASSQDLTGETQYF.

The table lists this clone with a few counts. The chain recombines TRBV10-1 with TRBJ1-2; D possibly corresponds to TRBD1 (5 bases). From germline, CDR1 is WNHNN and CDR2 SYGVQD (reference sequence). V lost 0 bases and J 7 bases, leaving 9 bases between the germline ends. The CDR3 length is 13 residues. The CDR3 nucleotides read TGCGCCAGCAGTGAGTCGGGGGGAACTGGCTACACCTTC. The encoded protein is CASSESGGTGYTF.

This chain connects TRBV4-3 to TRBJ2-3; 7 bases align to TRBD1. The CDR3 is made up of 17 amino acids. Trimming removed 1 base from V and 2 bases from J; junction bases left unmatched: 9. Germline lookup yields CDR1 LGHNA and CDR2 YSLEER. The CDR3: CASSQALNRGTTDTQYF. In DNA, the CDR3 is TGCGCCAGCAGCCAAGCCCTTAACAGGGGAACCACAGATACGCAGTATTTT.

The chain is built from TRBV6-5 and TRBJ1-4; D not certain. The germline V gene has CDR1 MNHEY and CDR2 SVGAGI. The CDR3 is 14 residues long. V was shortened by 7 bases and J by 4 bases, with 13 bases between the two germline ends. The CDR3 DNA sequence: TGTGCCAGCACTACAGCCCAAAATAATGAAAAACTGTTTTTT. As protein: CASTTAQNNEKLFF.

The J gene is TRBJ2-5, the V gene TRBV11-2; D not resolved. Trimming removed 1 base from V and 5 bases from J, with 11 bases in between. The germline gives CDR1 SGHAT, CDR2 FQNNGV. The CDR3 totals 14 residues. The CDR3 DNA reads as TGTGCCAGCAGCTTAGGCAACCGGCGGGAGACCCAGTACTTC. It specifies CASSLGNRRETQYF.

The V and J genes are TRBV5-6 and TRBJ2-1, with a tentative D call TRBD2 (6 bases). Per the germline V gene, CDR1 is SGHDT and CDR2 is YYEEEE. V dropped 2 bases and J dropped 9 bases, with 9 bases sitting between them. The CDR3 has 12 residues. The CDR3 DNA reads as TGTGCCAGCAGCTTTACGGGGGTTGAGCAGTTCTTC. The encoded protein is CASSFTGVEQFF. Looking up the rest from reference TRBV5-6 and TRBJ2-1 gives the full variable domain: DAGVTQSPTHLIKTRGQQVTLRCSPKSGHDTVSWYQQALGQGPQFIFQYYEEEERQRGNFPDRFSGHQFPNYSSELNVNALLLGDSALYLCASSFTGVEQFFGPGTRLTVL.

The gene calls are TRBV6-6 and TRBJ2-7; 7 positions agree with TRBD1. The CDR3 extends over 13 amino acids. CDR1 is MNHNY, CDR2 SVGAGI, per germline (reference sequence). Germline trimming cut 6 bases from V and 5 bases from J; bases unmatched to any gene: 7. In DNA form, the CDR3 reads TGTGCCAGCAGACCATCGACAGGGCACGAGCAGTACTTC. It translates to CASRPSTGHEQYF.

This clone was counted a single time. V gene TRBV9 combines with J gene TRBJ2-7; D might be TRBD1 (5 bases). With 0 bases removed from V and 3 bases from J, the gap between germline ends came to 13 bases. Germline V lookup: CDR1 SGDLS, CDR2 YYNGEE. The CDR3 covers 15 residues. CDR3 nucleotide sequence: TGTGCCAGCAGCGTAGAAGGGGCCCTAGACTACGAGCAGTACTTC. As protein: CASSVEGALDYEQYF.

The chain carries TRBV7-8 and TRBJ2-5; the D gene is possibly TRBD1 (6 bases). V lost 4 bases and J lost 1, with 13 bases in between. Germline V lookup: CDR1 SGHVS, CDR2 FQNEAQ. The CDR3 loop spans 15 amino acids. The CDR3 loop is CASSSRGTPQETQYF. DNA for the CDR3: TGTGCCAGCAGCTCTAGGGGGACACCCCAAGAGACCCAGTACTTC.

The V and J genes are TRBV7-9 and TRBJ1-1, with 9 bases aligning to TRBD1. V shed 6 bases and J 5 bases; nucleotides not matched to a gene: 4. CDR3 length: 13 amino acids. The germline gives CDR1 SEHNR, CDR2 FQNEAQ (reference sequence). Written as DNA, the CDR3 is TGTGCCAGCAGGGTCGGACAGGGGACTGAAGCTTTCTTT. It translates to CASRVGQGTEAFF. Variable domain in full (rest from reference TRBV7-9 and TRBJ1-1): DTGVSQNPRHKITKRGQNVTFRCDPISEHNRLYWYRQTLGQGPEFLTYFQNEAQLEKSRLLSDRFSAERPKGSFSTLEIQRTEQGDSAMYLCASRVGQGTEAFFGQGTRLTVV.

The gene calls are TRBV5-8 and TRBJ1-5, with D possibly being TRBD1 (6 bases). Trimming took 0 bases from V and 4 from J, leaving 11 bases between them. CDR1 SGHTS and CDR2 YDEGEE come from the germline V gene. The CDR3 spans 15 residues. DNA for the CDR3: TGTGCCAGCAGCTTGGGGCAGGGGTATAATCAGCCCCAGCATTTT. It encodes CASSLGQGYNQPQHF. The whole variable domain, filled in from reference TRBV5-8 and TRBJ1-5, reads EAGVTQSPTHLIKTRGQQATLRCSPISGHTSVYWYQQALGLGLQFLLWYDEGEERNRGNFPPRFSGRQFPNYSSELNVNALELEDSALYLCASSLGQGYNQPQHFGDGTRLSIL.

The chain carries TRBV6-6 and TRBJ1-1, with TRBD1 matching 8 bases. Trimming at V came to 4 bases and at J to 0 bases, leaving 7 bases not matched to a gene. There are 16 residues in the CDR3. Germline V gene data show CDR1 as MNHNY and CDR2 as SVGAGI (reference sequence). DNA for the CDR3: TGTGCCAGCAGTTCAGGACAGGGCCTCATGAACACTGAAGCTTTCTTT. This encodes CASSSGQGLMNTEAFF.